Many counts were recorded for the clone carrying this T cell receptor (beta chain). What it binds is unknown. These data originate in a study of identical twins. Healthy Caucasian donors formed the entire cohort. Study-wide points: In cord blood, abundant beta clonotypes had fewer insertions; memory showed no trend. Zero-insertion analyses might be partly confounded by invariant T cells like MAIT and iNKT.

The germline gives CDR1 DFQATT, CDR2 SNEGSKA (reference sequence). CDR3 size: 15 residues. V was trimmed by 5 bases and J by 7 bases, leaving 18 bases between them. Template switching created a universal primer site, and the cDNA included unique molecular identifiers. Using its own MiXCR run on the 5' RACE reads, TCRdb lists one record per CDR3 protein. The table records hundreds of thousands of distinct CDR3 sequences, around 6.1% of them present only once. The material sequenced was naive T cells sorted from blood. The origin of this receptor is a man aged 18-30 years in good health. The rearrangement joins TRBV20-1 to TRBJ1-6, with D maybe TRBD1 (5 bases). CDR3 region: CSAREPGLGNSPLHF. The CDR3 DNA reads as TGCAGTGCTCGCGAACCGGGACTAGGAAATTCACCCCTCCACTTT.